The 16 T cell receptor beta chains below all came from one sample that was sequenced in a study of T cell clonality in common variable immunodeficiency. Assay: immunoSEQ multiplex PCR; the TCRdb copy retains only in-frame clones and omits some. The specimen has 30,000 or so clones, none found just once. Study-level points and caveats: Common variable immunodeficiency TCR beta sequences reportedly had fewer deletions and N-nucleotide insertions.

No antigen has been identified for these receptors. Sample: peripheral blood mononuclear cells. These receptors were obtained from a human donor with common variable immunodeficiency.

Ten or more counts support this clone. The CDR3 extends 3 residues past the end of the read, so its final part is completed from the germline J gene. This sequence joins TRBV7-8 and TRBJ1-1; possible D gene TRBD1, 6 bases. The CDR3 extends over 15 amino acids. Germline lookup yields CDR1 SGHVS and CDR2 FQNEAQ. V lost 1 base to trimming and J lost 3 bases, with 12 bases between them. The CDR3 sequence: CASSLEWGPDTEAFF. CDR3 DNA, as far as it was read: TGTGCCAGCAGCTTAGAATGGGGGCCGGACACTGAA.

This clone came up a few times. The read stops 3 residues short of the end of the CDR3; the missing end is completed from the germline J gene. The chain employs TRBV7-9 and TRBJ1-1; no clear D gene. V lost 2 bases and J 3 bases, leaving 13 bases between the germline ends. The CDR3 sequence is 15 residues long. CDR1 SEHNR and CDR2 FQNEAQ come from the germline V gene (reference sequence). The DNA read from the CDR3 is TGTGCCAGCAGCTTATGGGCAGTCCCGCACACTGAA. Its translation: CASSLWAVPHTE. The full CDR3 sequence reads CASSLWAVPHTEAFF.

This clone has a handful of counts. The read falls 3 residues short of the CDR3 end, and the missing part is taken from the germline J gene. The chain combines TRBV30 with TRBJ2-7; D unclear. Germline V lookup: CDR1 GTSNPN, CDR2 SVGIG (reference sequence). The CDR3 has 13 residues. Trimming removed 4 bases at V and 0 bases at J, with 10 bases between. The sequenced CDR3 bases are TGTGCCTGGATGGTTACCTACTCCTACGAG. It encodes CAWMVTYSYE. The CDR3 in full is CAWMVTYSYEQYF.

Remarks on this clone: The CDR3 end is not reached by the read, which stops 3 residues before it; the germline J gene fills it in. V and J are TRBV19 and TRBJ2-4, with 7 bases lining up with TRBD1. Per germline, CDR1 LNHDA and CDR2 SQIVND (reference sequence). V lost 8 bases and J lost 0; bases outside the gene matches: 7. The CDR3 is 15 residues long. CDR3 residues: CASSDRVLAKNIQYF. The DNA read from the CDR3 is TGTGCCAGTTCCGACAGGGTCTTAGCCAAAAACATT.

CDR3 DNA (partial): TGTGCCAGCAGCTGGTACGGACAGGGGAACTACGAG. Translating it yields CASSWYGQGNYE. The full-length CDR3 reads as CASSWYGQGNYEQYF. This chain uses TRBV7-2 with TRBJ2-7, with 9 bases identical to TRBD1. The CDR3 goes on 3 residues after the read ends, and that part is filled in from the germline J gene. From germline, CDR1 is SGHTA and CDR2 FQGNSA. The CDR3 sequence is 15 residues long. V shed 4 bases, J shed 3 bases, and the junction held 7 bases outside the gene matches.

Points on this clone: The missing CDR3 end, 3 residues past where the read stops, is filled in from the germline J gene. The chain joins TRBV11-1 to TRBJ2-7; D may be TRBD1 (8 bases). V lost 5 bases and J 0 bases, leaving 14 bases between the germline ends. Germline loops: CDR1 SGHAT, CDR2 FQDESV (reference sequence). The CDR3 contains 15 residues. This chain's CDR3 is CASSPGGGSSYEQYF. CDR3 DNA, as far as it was read: TGTGCCAGCAGCCCAGGGGGCGGGAGCTCCTACGAG. The variable domain in full, with the rest retrieved from reference TRBV11-1 and TRBJ2-7, is EAEVAQSPRYKITEKSQAVAFWCDPISGHATLYWYRQILGQGPELLVQFQDESVVDDSQLPKDRFSAERLKGVDSTLKIQPAELGDSAMYLCASSPGGGSSYEQYFGPGTRLTVT.

Note on this clone: The CDR3 is cut off 3 residues early in the read; its end comes from the germline J gene. The genes are TRBV20-1 and TRBJ2-7, with 9 bases that match TRBD1. V lost 3 bases and J lost 3; bases outside the gene matches: 3. Germline loops: CDR1 DFQATT, CDR2 SNEGSKA (reference sequence). CDR3 length: 13 residues. CDR3 DNA (partial): TGCAGTGCTAGGGGACAGGGTAACTACGAG. As protein: CSARGQGNYE. The entire CDR3 protein reads CSARGQGNYEQYF.

The table lists this clone with many counts. The read terminates 3 residues before the CDR3 end, so the remaining end is supplied by the germline J gene. The V call is TRBV7-8, the J call TRBJ1-5, with a possible D match to TRBD1 (6 bases). There are 15 residues in the CDR3. V dropped 4 bases and J dropped 5 bases, with 15 bases sitting between them. The V gene's germline CDR1 is SGHVS and CDR2 FQNEAQ. This CDR3 is CASSSRTEEDQPQHF. The CDR3 DNA, read in part, is TGTGCCAGCAGCTCCCGGACAGAAGAGGATCAGCCC.

This clone appeared a few times. The CDR3 end is not reached by the read, which stops 3 residues before it; the germline J gene fills it in. The chain joins TRBV6-1 to TRBJ2-2; D may be TRBD2 (6 bases). V was clipped by 4 bases and J by 2 bases, with 14 bases between them. CDR1 and CDR2 (germline): MNHNS, SASEGT. The CDR3 is made up of 16 amino acids. The CDR3 bases that were read are TGTGCCAGCAGTGCCCTAAGGAGGGTTAACACCGGGGAG. This codes for CASSALRRVNTGE. The CDR3 reads in full as CASSALRRVNTGELFF.

This clone was counted a few times. One end of the junction varies from germline; a read error may be responsible. Sequencing ends 3 residues short of the CDR3 end; the germline J gene provides the rest. The chain carries TRBV7-7 and TRBJ2-5; TRBD1 is a possible D gene (8 bases). CDR1 is SSHAT, CDR2 FNYEAQ, per germline (reference sequence). CDR3 length: 14 residues. The part of the CDR3 DNA that was read is TGTGCTAGCAGCACACAGGGGGGGCAAGAGACC. This codes for CASSTQGGQET. The whole CDR3 protein is CASSTQGGQETQYF.

By proportion, this clone is medium-sized. The read falls 3 residues short of the CDR3 end, and the missing part is taken from the germline J gene. The chain links TRBV14 to TRBJ1-1; maybe TRBD1 (5 bases). Trimming took off 9 bases at V and 4 bases at J, with 18 bases between the two ends. Germline-derived CDR1 and CDR2 are SGHDN and FVKESK. The CDR3 contains 14 residues. CDR3 bases read: TGTGCCAGGGGAGCAGGGCCAGGGATCACTGAA. Amino acids: CARGAGPGITE. The whole CDR3 region reads CARGAGPGITEAFF.

As for this clone: The observed sequence ends 3 residues before the CDR3 terminus, with the missing tail filled in from the germline J gene. The chain recombines TRBV10-3 with TRBJ2-7; 9 bases align to TRBD1. This CDR3 is built from 15 residues. V gave up 4 bases and J gave up 3 bases; unmatched junction bases: 7. CDR1 and CDR2 (germline): ENHRY, SYGVKD. CDR3 DNA, as far as it was read: TGTGCCATCAGTGGCCTCGGGACAGGGATCTACGAG. Translated: CAISGLGTGIYE. The whole CDR3 region reads CAISGLGTGIYEQYF.

This clone has just a few counts. Read sequence stops 3 residues before the CDR3 end, and the germline J gene provides the missing end. V is TRBV7-2 and J is TRBJ1-2; 9 bases line up with TRBD1. The germline V gene has CDR1 SGHTA and CDR2 FQGNSA. This CDR3 is 12 amino acids long. The CDR3 protein is CASSLTGGGYTF. The sequenced CDR3 bases are TGTGCCAGCAGCTTAACAGGGGGCGGC.

In this sample, this clone turned up many times. Sequencing ends 3 residues short of the CDR3 end; the germline J gene provides the rest. The chain recombines TRBV19 with TRBJ1-5; 8 positions agree with TRBD1. The CDR3 has 15 amino acids. Unmatched junction bases numbered 9, after V lost 7 bases and J lost 4 bases. Germline V gene sequence: CDR1 LNHDA, CDR2 SQIVND (reference sequence). CDR3 loop: CASTVGQVANQPQHF. Partial CDR3 DNA: TGTGCCAGTACCGTGGGACAGGTCGCAAATCAGCCC.

This clone was recorded a few times. The read halts 3 residues ahead of the CDR3 end, with the missing end drawn from the germline J gene. The chain couples TRBV5-1 to TRBJ2-7; perhaps TRBD1 as D (6 bases). CDR3 length: 15 residues. The V end was cut by 1 base, the J end by 2 bases, with 13 bases between. Looked up from germline, CDR1 is SGHRS and CDR2 is YFSETQ. CDR3 amino acids: CASSLSTGPTYEQYF. Incomplete CDR3 DNA: TGCGCCAGCAGCTTGTCGACAGGACCTACCTACGAG. Full variable domain (outside the CDR3, taken from reference TRBV5-1 and TRBJ2-7): KAGVTQTPRYLIKTRGQQVTLSCSPISGHRSVSWYQQTPGQGLQFLFEYFSETQRNKGNFPGRFSGRQFSNSRSEMNVSTLELGDSALYLCASSLSTGPTYEQYFGPGTRLTVT.

This clone was picked up a small number of times. With the read ending 3 residues before the CDR3 end, the germline J gene is used to fill in that end. The chain uses TRBV7-8 and TRBJ1-2, with 7 nucleotides matching TRBD1. Trimming cost V 5 bases and J 7 bases; bases outside gene matches: 13. There are 15 residues in the CDR3. The germline V gene encodes CDR1 SGHVS and CDR2 FQNEAQ. CDR3 DNA (partial): TGTGCCAGCAGCCCCCGACAGGGAACCTATGCTGGC. Its translation is CASSPRQGTYAG. The full-length CDR3 reads as CASSPRQGTYAGYTF.